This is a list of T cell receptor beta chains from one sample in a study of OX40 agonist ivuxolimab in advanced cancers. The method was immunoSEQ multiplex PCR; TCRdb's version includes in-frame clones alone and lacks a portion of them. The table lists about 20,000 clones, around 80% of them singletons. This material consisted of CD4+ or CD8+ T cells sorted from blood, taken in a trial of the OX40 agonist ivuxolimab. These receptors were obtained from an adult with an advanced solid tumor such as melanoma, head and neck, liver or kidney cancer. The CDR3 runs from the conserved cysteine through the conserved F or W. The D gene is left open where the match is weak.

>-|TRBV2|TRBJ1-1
CASQGGDYTEAFF
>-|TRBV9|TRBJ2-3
CASSVVVRASTDTQYF
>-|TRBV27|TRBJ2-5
CASSLSGRAQETQYF
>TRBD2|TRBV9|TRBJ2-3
CASSVEAGGVADTQYF
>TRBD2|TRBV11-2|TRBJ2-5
CASSFGGRARETQYF
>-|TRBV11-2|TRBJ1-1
CASSLEVRTEAFF
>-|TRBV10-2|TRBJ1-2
CASSEGPRPEGYTF
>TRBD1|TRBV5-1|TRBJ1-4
CASSSTGTGDTEKLFF
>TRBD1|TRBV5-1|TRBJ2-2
CASSFSRTGVSGELFF
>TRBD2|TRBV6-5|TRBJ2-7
CATTGEGEQYF
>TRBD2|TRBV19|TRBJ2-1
CASSTGRNSYNEQFF
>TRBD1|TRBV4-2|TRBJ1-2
CASSLDRDAGYTF
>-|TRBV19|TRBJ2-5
CASSSLAVQETQYF
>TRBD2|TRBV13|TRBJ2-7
CASSFGTSGRYEQYF
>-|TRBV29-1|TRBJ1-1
CSVRDRYTEAFF
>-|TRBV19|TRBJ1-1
CASSILQDMNTEAFF
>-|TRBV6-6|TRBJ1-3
CASSYEGSGNTIYF
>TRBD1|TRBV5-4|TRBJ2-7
CASSFGTGRSDEQYF
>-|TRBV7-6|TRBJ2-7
CASSLGGRGGEQYF